Presented here are 10 T cell receptor beta chains from one specimen sequenced in a study of shared clonotypes between healthy human individuals. Data came from immunoSEQ multiplex PCR; TCRdb stores just in-frame clones and leaves some out. The data show about 680,000 clones, around 67% seen once. Material: memory CD4+ T cells sorted from blood. Subset indicated: CD45RA-negative fraction. The receptors were sampled from a woman in her twenties or thirties in good health.

The V gene is TRBV27, the J gene TRBJ1-5, with 8 bases fitting TRBD1. CDR1 and CDR2 from the germline V gene are MNHEY and SMNVEV (reference sequence). This CDR3 has 17 residues. Trimming took 4 bases from V and 8 from J; bases not matched to a gene: 16. The CDR3 coding sequence is TGTGCCAGCAGTTCCCAATCCTGGACAGGGCCGGAGGAGCCCCAGCATTTT. It codes for CASSSQSWTGPEEPQHF.

The table lists this clone with a count of one. The chain employs TRBV4-1 and TRBJ2-3; D unclear. The V end lost 7 bases, the J end lost 2 bases, and 22 bases lay between the germline ends. Per germline, CDR1 MGHRA and CDR2 YSYEKL. This CDR3 contains 17 residues. The CDR3 is CASKKTGADYPTDTQYF. DNA of the CDR3: TGCGCCAGCAAGAAGACTGGCGCGGATTATCCCACAGATACGCAGTATTTT.

The rearrangement uses TRBV28 and TRBJ1-3; no reliable D call. The ends were cut back, 6 bases at V and 0 bases at J, with 9 bases in the middle. The CDR3 totals 14 residues. Germline CDR1 is MDHEN and CDR2 is SYDVKM. The CDR3 spells CASSPGRSGNTIYF. The CDR3 DNA follows: TGTGCCAGCAGCCCAGGACGCTCTGGAAACACCATATATTTT.

The rearrangement joins TRBV19 to TRBJ1-5; D is uncertain. CDR1 and CDR2 from the germline V gene are LNHDA and SQIVND (reference sequence). Trimming took 7 bases from V and 2 from J, leaving 15 bases between them. This CDR3 has 15 residues. CDR3 sequence reads: CASTLDRLGNQPQHF. Written as DNA, the CDR3 is TGTGCCAGTACCTTGGACCGCTTGGGCAATCAGCCCCAGCATTTT.

This chain uses TRBV6-5 with TRBJ2-7; the D is unclear. The CDR3 extends over 15 amino acids. CDR1 and CDR2 (germline): MNHEY, SVGAGI. V lost 0 bases, J lost 2 bases, and 11 bases lay in between. The CDR3 protein is CASSYSVAETYEQYF. CDR3 coding DNA: TGTGCCAGCAGTTACTCGGTTGCAGAGACCTACGAGCAGTACTTC.

This clone was seen only a few times. The chain recombines TRBV7-6 with TRBJ2-5, with D maybe TRBD2 (5 bases). CDR1 and CDR2 from the germline V gene are SGHVS and FNYEAQ. The CDR3 is 16 residues long. The V end was cut by 5 bases, the J end by 1 base, with 17 bases between. The CDR3 sequence: CASSAASGRSQETQYF. CDR3 sequence (DNA): TGTGCCAGCAGCGCCGCCAGCGGTAGAAGCCAAGAGACCCAGTACTTC.

The chain links TRBV13 to TRBJ2-7, with 7 bases fitting TRBD1. Per the germline V gene, CDR1 is PRHDT and CDR2 is FYEKMQ (reference sequence). The junction had 5 bases not matched to a gene; V was cut back by 1 base and J by 2 bases. There are 15 residues in the CDR3. CDR3 loop: CASSLAQGKTYEQYF. CDR3 in DNA: TGTGCCAGCAGCTTAGCACAGGGGAAGACCTACGAGCAGTACTTC.

The V and J genes are TRBV27 and TRBJ2-7; 10 positions match TRBD2. Germline lookup yields CDR1 MNHEY and CDR2 SMNVEV (reference sequence). The CDR3 is 16 residues long. The V segment lost 6 bases and the J segment 1 base; nucleotides outside the gene matches: 9. CDR3 nucleotides: TGTGCCAGCAGCTCCTGGCTAGCGGGGGCGTCCTACGAGCAGTACTTC. This gives the protein CASSSWLAGASYEQYF.

The V call is TRBV6-1, the J call TRBJ1-4, with unresolved D. V was shortened by 8 bases and J by 4 bases, with 11 bases between the two germline ends. Germline CDR1 and CDR2: MNHNS and SASEGT. The CDR3 covers 13 residues. This chain's CDR3 is CASLRGINEKLFF. In nucleotides, the CDR3 is TGTGCCAGCTTGCGTGGAATTAATGAAAAACTGTTTTTT.

The V call is TRBV5-4, the J call TRBJ1-1; a possible D gene is TRBD1 (6 bases). Germline lookup yields CDR1 SGHNT and CDR2 YYREEE (reference sequence). The CDR3 covers 13 residues. Trimming shortened V by 3 bases and J by 10 bases, and 16 bases separated the two germline ends. The CDR3 spells CASSSTGYSGAFF. The CDR3 DNA sequence: TGTGCCAGCAGCTCCACAGGGTATAGCGGAGCTTTCTTT.